The rows below give T cell receptor beta chains drawn from one sample of a study of cytomegalovirus exposure and HLA in healthy donors. The data were produced by immunoSEQ multiplex PCR, yet TCRdb's version contains in-frame clones alone and is incomplete. The table lists tens of thousands of clones, with 1.1% in the top ten. Sequenced: PBMCs. These receptors were taken from a woman aged 25-40 years in good health and CMV-seronegative. Both conserved end residues are part of each CDR3. The D gene is left open where the match is weak.

TRBV5-5	TRBJ1-1	NA	CASSFSAANTEAFF	TGTGCCAGCAGCTTTAGCGCAGCGAACACTGAAGCTTTCTTT
TRBV6-1	TRBJ1-1	NA	CASINSGTEAFF	TGTGCCAGCATCAATTCCGGGACAGAAGCTTTCTTT
TRBV10-3	TRBJ2-3	NA	CAISGGPPPDTQYF	TGTGCCATCAGTGGCGGGCCCCCCCCAGATACGCAGTATTTT
TRBV28	TRBJ1-1	NA	CASNQRSGWTEAFF	TGTGCCAGCAACCAGAGGTCAGGGTGGACTGAAGCTTTCTTT
TRBV5-1	TRBJ2-7	NA	CASSAGSLTYEQYF	TGCGCCAGCAGCGCCGGGAGTCTCACCTACGAGCAGTACTTC
TRBV4-1	TRBJ2-1	TRBD2	CASSYRLAEHVSNEQFF	TGCGCCAGCAGCTATCGACTAGCGGAACACGTGAGCAATGAGCAGTTCTTC
TRBV5-1	TRBJ1-1	TRBD1	CASSLVSGGWSTEAFF	TGCGCCAGCAGCTTGGTGTCAGGGGGCTGGAGCACTGAAGCTTTCTTT
TRBV4-2	TRBJ1-6	NA	CDSSQDNSSPLHF	TGTGACAGCAGCCAAGATAACTCTTCACCCCTCCACTTT
TRBV28	TRBJ1-2	TRBD1	CASSAPGRGDYGYTF	TGTGCCAGCAGTGCCCCTGGCAGGGGGGATTATGGCTACACCTTC
TRBV30	TRBJ1-3	NA	CACRTVGNTIYF	TGTGCCTGTAGGACAGTCGGAAACACCATATATTTT
TRBV4-1	TRBJ2-2	TRBD1	CASSDGQGPNTGELFF	TGCGCCAGCAGCGACGGACAGGGACCGAACACCGGGGAGCTGTTTTTT
TRBV9	TRBJ1-5	TRBD1	CASSARRTGAISNQPQHF	TGTGCCAGCAGCGCTCGCCGGACAGGGGCGATCTCCAATCAGCCCCAGCATTTT
TRBV7-6	TRBJ2-2	NA	CASSTNTGELFF	TGTGCCAGCAGCACTAACACCGGGGAGCTGTTTTTT
TRBV7-9	TRBJ1-2	NA	CASSLALYYGYTF	TGTGCCAGCAGCTTAGCCCTTTACTATGGCTACACCTTC
TRBV19	TRBJ2-7	NA	CASSMLQPPYEQYF	TGTGCCAGTAGTATGTTACAGCCCCCCTACGAGCAGTACTTC
TRBV11-2	TRBJ1-1	NA	CASSRSGPTEAFF	TGTGCCAGCAGCCGCTCTGGCCCCACTGAAGCTTTCTTT
TRBV4-2	TRBJ1-2	TRBD1	CASSQFQGANYGYTF	TGTGCCAGCAGCCAGTTTCAGGGGGCTAACTATGGCTACACCTTC
TRBV7-8	TRBJ2-7	TRBD2	CASSEGLAGELGSYEQYF	TGTGCCAGCAGCGAGGGACTAGCGGGAGAATTGGGCTCCTACGAGCAGTACTTC
TRBV7-8	TRBJ2-3	NA	CASSLTEGPTTDTQYF	TGTGCCAGCAGCTTGACGGAGGGTCCGACCACAGATACGCAGTATTTT
TRBV6-1	TRBJ1-1	TRBD1	CAIGQGHTEAFF	TGTGCCATAGGACAGGGACATACTGAAGCTTTCTTT
TRBV7-8	TRBJ2-1	TRBD2	CASSLAGLARDEQFF	TGTGCCAGCAGCTTAGCGGGACTAGCTAGGGATGAGCAGTTCTTC
TRBV10-3	TRBJ1-1	NA	CAIRRGREGAGTEAFF	TGTGCCATCCGGAGGGGACGGGAGGGTGCAGGGACTGAAGCTTTCTTT
TRBV12-5	TRBJ2-5	NA	CASGLIGAETQYF	TGTGCTAGTGGTTTGATAGGGGCGGAGACCCAGTACTTC
TRBV19	TRBJ2-7	NA	CASSIAGYYEQYF	TGTGCCAGTAGTATCGCAGGGTACTACGAGCAGTACTTC
TRBV19	TRBJ1-1	TRBD1	CASSMGTVTEAFF	TGTGCCAGTAGTATGGGGACAGTCACTGAAGCTTTCTTT
TRBV5-4	TRBJ1-1	NA	CASSPGKANTEAFF	TGTGCCAGCAGCCCGGGGAAGGCGAACACTGAAGCTTTCTTT
TRBV14	TRBJ1-1	TRBD1	CASSQVTGRTEAFF	TGTGCCAGCAGCCAAGTGACAGGGAGGACTGAAGCTTTCTTT
TRBV6-5	TRBJ1-4	NA	CASRDSEKLFF	TGTGCCAGCAGGGACAGTGAAAAACTGTTTTTT
TRBV7-2	TRBJ2-5	NA	CASSPTVLSSGTQYF	TGTGCCAGCAGCCCCACGGTACTAAGCTCGGGGACCCAGTACTTC
TRBV4-1	TRBJ1-1	NA	CASSPTSTSEAFF	TGCGCCAGCAGCCCGACATCTACCTCTGAAGCTTTCTTT
TRBV29-1	TRBJ1-2	TRBD1	CSARGQGSYTF	TGCAGCGCCCGGGGACAGGGGAGCTACACCTTC
TRBV6-5	TRBJ2-2	TRBD2	CASSPSGRAVGELFF	TGTGCCAGCAGCCCGAGCGGGAGGGCCGTCGGGGAGCTGTTTTTT
TRBV30	TRBJ2-1	NA	CAWSVSPGSSYNEQFF	TGTGCCTGGAGTGTATCCCCCGGGAGCTCCTACAATGAGCAGTTCTTC
TRBV30	TRBJ2-7	NA	CAWSVRTGAYEQYF	TGTGCCTGGAGTGTACGTACGGGGGCCTACGAGCAGTACTTC
TRBV7-9	TRBJ2-7	NA	CASSFQGYEQYF	TGTGCCAGCAGCTTCCAGGGTTACGAGCAGTACTTC
TRBV6-6	TRBJ2-7	TRBD1	CASNQGQGAWEQYF	TGTGCCAGCAACCAGGGACAGGGGGCTTGGGAGCAGTACTTC
TRBV27	TRBJ2-7	TRBD2	CASSSLSGGVYEQYF	TGTGCCAGCAGTTCGCTTAGCGGGGGAGTCTACGAGCAGTACTTC
TRBV5-4	TRBJ1-2	NA	CASSSSGGQEFYGYTF	TGTGCCAGCAGCTCGTCGGGGGGCCAGGAGTTCTATGGCTACACCTTC
TRBV5-1	TRBJ2-7	TRBD2	CASSLISGGPYEQYF	TGCGCCAGCAGCTTGATTAGCGGGGGACCCTACGAGCAGTACTTC
TRBV5-6	TRBJ2-3	NA	CASSPSGGRSRDTQYF	TGTGCCAGCAGCCCGTCGGGGGGCCGTTCGAGAGATACGCAGTATTTT
TRBV6-1	TRBJ2-1	TRBD2	CASSVLAGGPNEQFF	TGTGCCAGCAGTGTTCTAGCGGGGGGGCCCAATGAGCAGTTCTTC